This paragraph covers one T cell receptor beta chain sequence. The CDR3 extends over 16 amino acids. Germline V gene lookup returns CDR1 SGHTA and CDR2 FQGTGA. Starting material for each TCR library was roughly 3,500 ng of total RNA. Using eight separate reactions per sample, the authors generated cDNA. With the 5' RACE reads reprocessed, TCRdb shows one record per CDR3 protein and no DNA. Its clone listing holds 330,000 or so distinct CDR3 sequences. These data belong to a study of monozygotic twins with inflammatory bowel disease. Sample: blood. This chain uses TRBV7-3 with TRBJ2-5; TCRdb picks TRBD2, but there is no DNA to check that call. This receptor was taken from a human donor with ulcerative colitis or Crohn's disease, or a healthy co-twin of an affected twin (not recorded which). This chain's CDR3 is CASSLTGTSFLETQYF.